The TCR beta chain described here comes from a study of blood T cell repertoires in COVID-19. Whole-study context: Samples of COVID-19 (acute and convalescent) were obtained from the United States, Italy and Spain. The analysed material was cDNA or gDNA that came from T cells, B-cell-depleted T cells, or PBMCs.

Sequenced by immunoSEQ multiplex PCR; TCRdb stores in-frame clones only, minus some. The sample consists of approximately 45,000 clones, around nine tenths of them appearing once. V lost 5 bases, J lost 0 bases, and 5 bases stayed unmatched. Germline V gene sequence: CDR1 SGHAT, CDR2 FQNNGV. CDR3 length equals 16 residues. The TCR was taken from a human donor in a cohort sampled during active COVID-19. The V gene is TRBV11-2, the J gene TRBJ2-2, with 8 bases aligning to TRBD2. Specimen: peripheral blood. The CDR3 here is CASSRKTSANTGELFF. For the CDR3, the DNA is TGTGCCAGCAGCCGTAAGACTAGCGCGAACACCGGGGAGCTGTTTTTT. The entire variable domain, with the rest obtained from reference TRBV11-2 and TRBJ2-2, is as follows: EAGVAQSPRYKIIEKRQSVAFWCNPISGHATLYWYQQILGQGPKLLIQFQNNGVVDDSQLPKDRFSAERLKGVDSTLKIQPAKLEDSAVYLCASSRKTSANTGELFFGEGSRLTVL.